This T cell receptor (beta chain) was sequenced during a study of tumor-infiltrating lymphocytes in primary liver carcinoma. Per the germline V gene, CDR1 is SGHDT and CDR2 is YYEEEE. Trimming took 4 bases from V and 2 from J; bases not matched to a gene: 6. The CDR3 has 16 residues. RNA isolated from unsorted whole blood supplied the blood RNA, with germline DNA also extracted. TCR beta cDNA was reverse-transcribed from 500 ng of total RNA. The reaction used a constant-region primer and ProtoScript II reverse transcriptase. It was through three nested multiplex PCR rounds of slightly modified ARM-PCR that TCR beta libraries arose. Use of TRBV1-TRBV30 forward primers with a C-beta reverse primer characterized the first two PCR rounds, which lasted around 9 cycles each. Each CDR3 protein gets one entry after TCRdb re-called the multiplex PCR reads with MiXCR. The repertoire has 300,000 to 400,000 distinct CDR3 sequences, 65% of them found once; the top ten carry approximately 9%.

This TCR was recovered from a man aged 40-50 years with primary liver carcinoma and hepatitis B virus infection. The sequencing sample was made of peripheral blood. The chain links TRBV5-6 to TRBJ2-2, with 9 nucleotides matching TRBD2. The CDR3: CASSTLTSGNTGELFF. The CDR3 DNA follows: TGTGCCAGCAGCACATTGACTAGCGGTAACACCGGGGAGCTGTTTTTT.